One T cell receptor beta chain is described in this entry. The target antigen is unknown. Germline loops: CDR1 SNHLY, CDR2 FYNNEI. V was clipped by 6 bases and J by 4 bases; unmatched bases: 9. This CDR3 is 16 amino acids long. The PCR made use of 60 Vbeta and 13 Jbeta primers. The table came from immunoSEQ multiplex PCR; TCRdb's copy has only in-frame clones and leaves some out. Of about 210,000 clones listed, more than 75% are singletons. This entry comes from a study of cytomegalovirus exposure and HLA in healthy donors. Study outcomes and limitations: According to a later analysis, most TCR beta chains associated with CMV appeared HLA-restricted. TRBV6-2, TRBV6-3 and some other V segments were unresolvable in 87-base-pair reads.

The sequenced sample consisted of PBMCs. The clonotype originates from a girl aged 2-15 years in good health and CMV-seronegative. The chain has TRBV2 and TRBJ1-5; 10 bases map to TRBD1. The CDR3 DNA sequence: TGTGCCAGCAGGGTCCGGGACAGGGGAGGAAATCAGCCCCAGCATTTT. Translation: CASRVRDRGGNQPQHF.